One T cell receptor (beta chain) is described in this entry. CDR1 and CDR2 from the germline V gene are SGHTA and FQGNSA. The CDR3 is made up of 15 amino acids. The germline V and J ends were trimmed by 1 base and 5 bases, with 12 bases remaining between them. The entry originates in a study of blood T cell repertoires in COVID-19. Assay: immunoSEQ multiplex PCR; the TCRdb copy retains only in-frame clones and omits some. The sample shows a few hundred thousand clones, about four fifths of them seen only once. This receptor was taken from a woman aged 45 to 65 with acute or convalescent COVID-19. J is TRBJ2-1 and V is TRBV7-2; no firm D call. Sequenced material: peripheral blood. In nucleotides, the CDR3 is TGTGCCAGCAGCTTAGAAGGCTATACTAACAATGAGCAGTTCTTC. Its translation: CASSLEGYTNNEQFF. The variable domain in full, with the rest retrieved from reference TRBV7-2 and TRBJ2-1, is GAGVSQSPSNKVTEKGKDVELRCDPISGHTALYWYRQSLGQGLEFLIYFQGNSAPDKSGLPSDRFSAERTGGSVSTLTIQRTQQEDSAVYLCASSLEGYTNNEQFFGPGTRLTVL.